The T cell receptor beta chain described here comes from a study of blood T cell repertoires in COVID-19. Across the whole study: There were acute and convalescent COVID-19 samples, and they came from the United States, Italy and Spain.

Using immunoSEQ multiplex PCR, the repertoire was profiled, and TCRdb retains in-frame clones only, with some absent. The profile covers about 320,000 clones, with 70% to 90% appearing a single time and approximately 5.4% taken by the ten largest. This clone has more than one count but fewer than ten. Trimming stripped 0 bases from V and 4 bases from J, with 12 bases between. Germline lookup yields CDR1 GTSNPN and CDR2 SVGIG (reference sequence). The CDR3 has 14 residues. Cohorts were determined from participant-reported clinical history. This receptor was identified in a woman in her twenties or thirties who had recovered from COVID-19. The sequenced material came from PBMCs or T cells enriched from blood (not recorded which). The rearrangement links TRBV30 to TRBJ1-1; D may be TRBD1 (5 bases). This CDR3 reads CAWSVLQGRTEAFF. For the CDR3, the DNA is TGTGCCTGGAGTGTACTGCAGGGTCGCACTGAAGCTTTCTTT. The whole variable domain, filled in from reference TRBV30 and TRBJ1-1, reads SQTIHQWPATLVQPVGSPLSLECTVEGTSNPNLYWYRQAAGRGLQLLFYSVGIGQISSEVPQNLSASRPQDRQFILSSKKLLLSDSGFYLCAWSVLQGRTEAFFGQGTRLTVV.